What follows are 22 T cell receptor beta chains derived from one specimen sequenced in a study of blood T cells in healthy people across ages. A second about 7 to 12 cycle PCR used barcoded and J-beta primers. TCRdb redid the calling of the 5' RACE reads with MiXCR, one entry per CDR3 protein. There are 1,500,000 or so distinct CDR3 sequences in the sample; 59% occur only once, and over 6.5% lies in the top ten. Sequencing was performed on blood. These TCRs come from a man younger than 35 in good health.

J is TRBJ2-4 and V is TRBV7-8; D ambiguous. The J call may be faulty, since TRBJ2-7 better matches the DNA end. Germline lookup yields CDR1 SGHVS and CDR2 FQNEAQ. This CDR3 has 15 amino acids. The CDR3 region is CASSLVPRPDYEQYF. The CDR3 bases are TGTGCCAGCAGCTTAGTTCCGAGACCAGATTACGAGCAGTACTTC.

This clonotype has a handful of counts. This chain joins TRBV12-3 or TRBV12-4 and TRBJ2-1; 9 positions match TRBD1. V shed 8 bases and J 4 bases; nucleotides not matched to a gene: 9. The CDR3 totals 15 residues. The chain's CDR3 is CASDRGQGRYNEQFF. The CDR3, as DNA: TGTGCCAGCGACCGGGGACAGGGTCGATACAATGAGCAGTTCTTC.

The chain links TRBV7-2 to TRBJ2-3; TRBD2 matches at 8 bases. J gave up 6 bases and V 2 bases, and 13 bases lay outside the gene matches. CDR1 and CDR2 from the germline V gene are SGHTA and FQGNSA. This CDR3 has 17 amino acids. The CDR3 protein is CASSLPASGPTGDTQYF. CDR3 in DNA: TGTGCCAGCAGCTTACCGGCTAGCGGGCCCACCGGGGATACGCAGTATTTT. The full variable domain, rest sourced from reference TRBV7-2 and TRBJ2-3, is GAGVSQSPSNKVTEKGKDVELRCDPISGHTALYWYRQSLGQGLEFLIYFQGNSAPDKSGLPSDRFSAERTGGSVSTLTIQRTQQEDSAVYLCASSLPASGPTGDTQYFGPGTRLTVL.

In regard to this clonotype: This may come from a read error, since a much larger clone is one base off. This CDR3 is missing its conserved last phenylalanine or tryptophan, likely due to a read error. The rearrangement joins TRBV2 to TRBJ1-2, with a possible D match to TRBD1 (6 bases). The V gene's germline CDR1 is SNHLY and CDR2 FYNNEI. This CDR3 comprises 11 residues. V was pared by 6 bases and J by 11 bases, with 13 bases between. The CDR3 DNA reads as TGTGCCAGCAGCCGGGACATAATTTACACCCTC. It codes for CASSRDIIYTL.

The V gene is TRBV4-1, the J gene TRBJ1-1; D unresolved. The length of the CDR3 is 13 residues. Trimming removed 2 bases from V and 5 bases from J, with 9 bases in between. From germline, CDR1 is MGHRA and CDR2 YSYEKL. The CDR3, as DNA: TGCGCCAGCAGCCAATACCGAATGACTGAAGCTTTCTTT. Protein sequence: CASSQYRMTEAFF.

This clonotype was seen once. The rearrangement links TRBV2 to TRBJ2-1, with TRBD1 matching 9 bases. The CDR3 is made up of 13 amino acids. The trim removed 7 bases at V and 6 bases at J, leaving 4 bases unmatched. Germline loops: CDR1 SNHLY, CDR2 FYNNEI. CDR3 sequence (DNA): TGTGCCAGCAACGCGGGACAGGGCAATGAGCAGTTCTTC. Its protein product is CASNAGQGNEQFF. The whole variable domain, remainder taken from reference TRBV2 and TRBJ2-1, is EPEVTQTPSHQVTQMGQEVILRCVPISNHLYFYWYRQILGQKVEFLVSFYNNEISEKSEIFDDQFSVERPDGSNFTLKIRSTKLEDSAMYFCASNAGQGNEQFFGPGTRLTVL.

This clonotype came up a few times. The chain uses TRBV28 and TRBJ2-7; tentative D call: TRBD1 (6 bases). V dropped 8 bases and J dropped 0 bases, with 14 bases sitting between them. This CDR3 region has 14 residues. Germline V CDR1 and CDR2: MDHEN, SYDVKM. The CDR3 sequence: CASGGRDNSYEQYF. The CDR3 DNA reads as TGTGCCAGCGGCGGTCGGGACAACTCCTACGAGCAGTACTTC.

This clonotype was detected only a few times. The chain joins TRBV20-1 to TRBJ2-1; 12 bases are shared with TRBD2. CDR3 length: 16 residues. Germline lookup yields CDR1 DFQATT and CDR2 SNEGSKA (reference sequence). V shed 2 bases and J 1 base; nucleotides not matched to a gene: 3. CDR3 protein: CSARLAGGTSYNEQFF. In DNA form, the CDR3 reads TGCAGTGCTAGACTAGCGGGAGGGACATCCTACAATGAGCAGTTCTTC.

The CDR3 loop reads CATFQGRNSPLHF. Here the CDR3 DNA reads TGTGCCACCTTCCAGGGGAGGAATTCACCCCTCCACTTT. The V call is TRBV12-3 or TRBV12-4, the J call TRBJ1-6, with D possibly matching TRBD1 (6 bases). Deletions cut 10 bases from V and 7 bases from J, with 14 bases between. The CDR3 consists of 13 residues.

This chain connects TRBV10-3 to TRBJ2-7; 12 nucleotides agree with TRBD2. CDR1 is ENHRY, CDR2 SYGVKD, per germline. This CDR3 comprises 15 residues. V lost 3 bases to trimming and J lost 4 bases; unmatched junction nucleotides: 4. CDR3 sequence (DNA): TGTGCCATCAGTGACCCGACTAGCGGGAGATACGAGCAGTACTTC. Its translation is CAISDPTSGRYEQYF.

For the CDR3, the DNA is TGCAGTGCTATTTCCGGGACAGTTCAGCGGGAGACCTACTACGAGCAGTACTTC. Translating it yields CSAISGTVQRETYYEQYF. The chain uses TRBV20-1 and TRBJ2-7, with a tentative D call TRBD2 (8 bases). The CDR3 sequence is 18 residues long. V lost 4 bases and J lost 3, with 28 bases in between. CDR1 is DFQATT, CDR2 SNEGSKA, per germline (reference sequence).

The V call is TRBV20-1, the J call TRBJ1-6, with D uncertain. Germline V gene lookup returns CDR1 DFQATT and CDR2 SNEGSKA (reference sequence). Trimming removed 3 bases from V and 2 bases from J, with 11 bases in between. This CDR3 region has 15 residues. The CDR3 DNA is TGCAGTGCTAGGGTCCCAAGGACCTATAATTCACCCCTCCACTTT. Residues: CSARVPRTYNSPLHF.

This clonotype was counted only a few times. The chain carries TRBV20-1 and TRBJ2-1; a possible D gene is TRBD1 (6 bases). V shed 3 bases and J shed 1 base, with 13 bases lying between them. CDR1 and CDR2 from the germline V gene are DFQATT and SNEGSKA (reference sequence). This CDR3 region has 15 residues. The CDR3 here is CSASMDQGSYNEQFF. CDR3 coding DNA: TGCAGTGCTAGCATGGACCAGGGGTCCTACAATGAGCAGTTCTTC.

The chain is built from TRBV5-1 and TRBJ1-2; D is uncertain. V gave up 0 bases and J gave up 8 bases, with 14 bases separating them. Germline V gene sequence: CDR1 SGHRS, CDR2 YFSETQ. The CDR3 sequence is 14 residues long. CDR3 sequence (DNA): TGCGCCAGCAGCTTGGAGTGGGCTAAAGGCGGCTACACCTTC. Its protein is CASSLEWAKGGYTF.

The chain carries TRBV12-3 or TRBV12-4 and TRBJ1-5; D is perhaps TRBD1 (5 bases). This CDR3 is built from 14 residues. The V and J ends lost 5 bases and 7 bases respectively, with 15 bases between them. The CDR3 spells CASSPDWGAQPQHF. In DNA form, the CDR3 reads TGTGCCAGCAGTCCTGATTGGGGCGCCCAGCCCCAGCATTTT.

In nucleotides, the CDR3 is TGCGCCAGCAGCCAGGGGTCAGTGACCCATGGCTACACCTTC. Amino acid sequence: CASSQGSVTHGYTF. This chain joins TRBV4-1 and TRBJ1-2; no clear D gene. The CDR3 spans 14 residues. Trimming stripped 3 bases from V and 6 bases from J, with 14 bases between. Germline V gene data show CDR1 as MGHRA and CDR2 as YSYEKL.

This clonotype was seen more than once but under ten times. The gene calls are TRBV4-1 and TRBJ2-7; D call uncertain. Deletions cut 1 base from V and 7 bases from J, with 17 bases between. The V gene's germline CDR1 is MGHRA and CDR2 YSYEKL. The CDR3 extends over 15 amino acids. CDR3 nucleotides: TGCGCCAGCAGCCAAGTACTGCAGGTGGTTAGGGAGCAGTACTTC. Translating it yields CASSQVLQVVREQYF.

The chain is built from TRBV21-1 and TRBJ1-2; no DNA check was done on the table's D call, TRBD1. TRBV21-1 is designated a pseudogene. The CDR3 length is 14 residues. The CDR3 loop reads CASSKRRHRGGYTF. The CDR3 nucleotides read TGTGCCAGCAGCAAACGGCGCCACAGGGGGGGCTACACCTTC.

This rearrangement joins TRBV25-1 to TRBJ1-5; D is possibly TRBD1 (5 bases). Trimming shortened V by 3 bases and J by 7 bases, and 10 bases separated the two germline ends. Per germline, CDR1 MGHDK and CDR2 SYGVNS. This CDR3 contains 13 residues. CDR3 residues: CASSDLGGQPQHF. The CDR3 DNA follows: TGTGCCAGCAGTGATTTGGGGGGACAGCCCCAGCATTTT.

The rearrangement joins TRBV27 to TRBJ2-3; D is perhaps TRBD2 (6 bases). Germline assignment: CDR1 MNHEY and CDR2 SMNVEV (reference sequence). V lost 6 bases and J 4 bases, leaving 17 bases between the germline ends. The CDR3 spans 15 residues. CDR3: CASRNGGSLADTQYF. The CDR3 DNA is TGTGCCAGCAGAAACGGGGGATCATTGGCAGATACGCAGTATTTT.

V and J are TRBV5-1 and TRBJ2-7; possibly TRBD1 for D (6 bases). This CDR3 contains 15 residues. V lost 3 bases, J lost 10 bases, and 23 bases lay in between. Germline V gene data show CDR1 as SGHRS and CDR2 as YFSETQ. The CDR3 reads CASSSTGTNLGSQYF. In DNA, the CDR3 is TGCGCCAGCAGCTCGACCGGGACAAACTTAGGGTCCCAGTACTTC.

In this sample, this clonotype turned up a few times. The gene calls are TRBV29-1 and TRBJ2-1; D is possibly TRBD1 (5 bases). The CDR3 loop spans 16 amino acids. V shed 5 bases and J shed 3 bases, with 20 bases lying between them. Germline loops: CDR1 SQVTM, CDR2 ANQGSEA. The chain's CDR3 is CSVFIVGQGYYNEQFF. The CDR3 nucleotides read TGCAGCGTTTTCATCGTGGGGCAGGGCTACTACAATGAGCAGTTCTTC.